These 15 T cell receptor beta chains were all obtained from the same sample, sequenced in a study of T cell responses to AZD1222 COVID-19 vaccine. Here immunoSEQ multiplex PCR was the method, and the copy in TCRdb shows in-frame clones only, minus some. Here the sample spans around 130,000 clones, approximately 83% being singletons. Source: peripheral blood, taken on day 0 of AZD1222 vaccination. The receptors were gathered from an adult in good health.

The V call is TRBV30, the J call TRBJ1-6, with D uncertain. The V and J ends lost 2 bases and 8 bases respectively, with 7 bases between them. This CDR3 spans 12 amino acids. Germline values: CDR1 GTSNPN, CDR2 SVGIG (reference sequence). CDR3 nucleotides: TGTGCCTGGAGTACGTTGGATTCACCCCTCCACTTT. Its translation is CAWSTLDSPLHF.

Details on this clone: The sample has other DNA sequences that encode this CDR3 too. V is TRBV5-1 and J is TRBJ1-5; 7 nucleotides line up with TRBD1. V lost 4 bases, J lost 0 bases, and 4 bases stayed unmatched. The CDR3 consists of 15 residues. Germline CDR1 and CDR2: SGHRS and YFSETQ. Here the CDR3 DNA reads TGCGCCAGCAGCAGGACAGGATCTAGCAATCAGCCCCAGCATTTT. Translated, it gives CASSRTGSSNQPQHF.

The chain combines TRBV6-5 with TRBJ1-5, with 7 bases aligning to TRBD1. The CDR3 totals 14 residues. Germline lookup yields CDR1 MNHEY and CDR2 SVGAGI. Trimming took 5 bases from V and 6 from J; bases not matched to a gene: 7. CDR3 DNA: TGTGCCAGCAGTCTTAGGACAGGAGGTCAGCCCCAGCATTTT. As protein: CASSLRTGGQPQHF.

The chain employs TRBV27 and TRBJ1-3, with D tentatively TRBD1 (5 bases). The CDR3 is 14 amino acids. Germline loops: CDR1 MNHEY, CDR2 SMNVEV (reference sequence). The V and J ends lost 6 bases and 4 bases respectively, with 13 bases between them. The DNA of the CDR3 is TGTGCCAGCAGCCGAGGTGGGGGAGGAAACACCATATATTTT. Translation gives CASSRGGGGNTIYF.

The V and J genes are TRBV7-6 and TRBJ1-3; a weak D match, TRBD1 (6 bases). The CDR3 covers 15 residues. Germline CDR1 SGHVS, CDR2 FNYEAQ. Trimming cost V 1 base and J 3 bases, with 10 bases left between them. The CDR3 here is CASSLDRAHGNTIYF. The CDR3 region has the DNA TGTGCCAGCAGCTTAGACAGGGCTCATGGAAACACCATATATTTT.

The chain has TRBV2 and TRBJ1-2; no reliable D call. The germline V gene encodes CDR1 SNHLY and CDR2 FYNNEI. The CDR3 is made up of 13 amino acids. Trimming took off 3 bases at V and 3 bases at J, with 8 bases between the two ends. The CDR3 DNA is TGTGCCAGCAGTGATGAAAACTACTATGGCTACACCTTC. This codes for CASSDENYYGYTF. Using reference TRBV2 and TRBJ1-2 for the parts outside the CDR3, the full variable domain is EPEVTQTPSHQVTQMGQEVILRCVPISNHLYFYWYRQILGQKVEFLVSFYNNEISEKSEIFDDQFSVERPDGSNFTLKIRSTKLEDSAMYFCASSDENYYGYTFGSGTRLTVV.

This clone was detected only a few times. The V gene is TRBV24-1, the J gene TRBJ2-6; D is perhaps TRBD1 or TRBD2 (5 bases each). The germline gives CDR1 KGHDR, CDR2 SFDVKD. The CDR3 runs to 16 residues. The V end was cut by 5 bases, the J end by 2 bases, with 12 bases between. The CDR3 loop is CATSAQGEAGANVLTF. CDR3 DNA sequence: TGTGCCACCAGTGCGCAGGGAGAGGCTGGGGCCAACGTCCTGACTTTC.

The chain is built from TRBV30 and TRBJ1-1; D is perhaps TRBD1 (6 bases). The germline V and J ends were trimmed by 5 bases and 4 bases, with 17 bases remaining between them. The CDR3 loop spans 14 amino acids. Germline V CDR1 and CDR2: GTSNPN, SVGIG (reference sequence). CDR3 sequence reads: CAWEHQGLGTEAFF. The CDR3 bases are TGTGCCTGGGAACACCAGGGGTTGGGCACTGAAGCTTTCTTT.

The rearrangement links TRBV6-5 to TRBJ2-1, with 7 bases aligning to TRBD2. This CDR3 has 15 amino acids. Germline CDR1 and CDR2: MNHEY and SVGAGI. The V and J ends lost 6 bases and 2 bases, in that order; junction bases with no gene match: 7. The CDR3 region has the DNA TGTGCCAGCAGACCCGGACTAGGAGCCTACAATGAGCAGTTCTTC. Its translation is CASRPGLGAYNEQFF.

The chain uses TRBV21-1 and TRBJ2-7; TRBD2 is the table's D call and was not checked against the DNA. TRBV21-1 is termed a pseudogene. The CDR3 extends over 12 amino acids. CDR3 loop: CASRGGRGEQYF. CDR3 bases: TGTGCCAGCAGGGGAGGGAGGGGCGAGCAGTACTTC.

V gene TRBV11-2 combines with J gene TRBJ2-2, with TRBD2 matching 9 bases. Per the germline V gene, CDR1 is SGHAT and CDR2 is FQNNGV. Losses at the gene ends were 6 bases for V and 6 bases for J; bases not matched to a gene: 8. The CDR3 extends over 15 amino acids. The CDR3 bases are TGTGCCAGCAGAAAACCGGGACTAGCCGCCGGGGAGCTGTTTTTT. Protein sequence: CASRKPGLAAGELFF.

The gene calls are TRBV27 and TRBJ2-7; 10 bases align to TRBD1. Trimming took 10 bases from V and 8 from J; bases not matched to a gene: 11. The germline CDR1 and CDR2 sequences are MNHEY and SMNVEV (reference sequence). The CDR3 is 13 amino acids. The CDR3 DNA sequence: TGTGCCACCAGGGACAGGGGAATAGAAAAGCAGTACTTC. Its translation: CATRDRGIEKQYF.

The CDR3 DNA follows: TGTGCCAGCTCAACAGGGGGCAGGCAGCCCCAGCATTTT. It specifies CASSTGGRQPQHF. This chain links TRBV18 with TRBJ1-5, with 9 bases fitting TRBD1. The CDR3 has 13 residues. V shed 5 bases, J shed 7 bases, and the junction held 3 bases outside the gene matches. Germline V lookup: CDR1 KGHSH, CDR2 LQKENI.

The CDR3 sequence: CAWSIQSVNTIYF. The CDR3 bases are TGTGCCTGGAGTATACAGTCCGTAAACACCATATATTTT. The chain has TRBV30 and TRBJ1-3; D not resolved. This CDR3 spans 13 amino acids. V lost 2 bases, J lost 6 bases, and 11 bases lay in between. Germline V lookup: CDR1 GTSNPN, CDR2 SVGIG (reference sequence).

The CDR3 nucleotides read TGTGCCAGCAGTTACCGGCGGGAGTCCTACGAGCAGTACTTC. This sequence encodes CASSYRRESYEQYF. The chain recombines TRBV6-5 with TRBJ2-7; 7 positions agree with TRBD2. The J segment lost 1 base and the V segment lost 2 bases, leaving 2 bases of the junction unmatched. This CDR3 is built from 14 residues. Germline V gene lookup returns CDR1 MNHEY and CDR2 SVGAGI.